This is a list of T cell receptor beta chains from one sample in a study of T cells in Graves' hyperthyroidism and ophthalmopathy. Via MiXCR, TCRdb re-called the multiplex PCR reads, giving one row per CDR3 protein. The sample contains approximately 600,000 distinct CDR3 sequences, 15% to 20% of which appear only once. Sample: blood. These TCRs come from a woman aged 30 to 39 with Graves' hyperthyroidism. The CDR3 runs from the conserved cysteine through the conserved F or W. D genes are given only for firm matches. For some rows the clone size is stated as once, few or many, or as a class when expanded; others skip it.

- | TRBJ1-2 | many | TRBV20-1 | CSASYSWVYGYTF | TGCAGTGCTAGCTACAGTTGGGTCTATGGCTACACCTTC
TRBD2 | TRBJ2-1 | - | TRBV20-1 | CSARSGTSGSNEQFF | TGCAGTGCTAGATCTGGGACTAGCGGGAGTAATGAGCAGTTCTTC
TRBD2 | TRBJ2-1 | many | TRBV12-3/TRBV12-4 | CASSLWLAGANEQFF | TGTGCCAGCAGTTTATGGCTAGCGGGAGCAAATGAGCAGTTCTTC
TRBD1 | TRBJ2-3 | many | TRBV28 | CASSPGQGAPSTDTQYF | TGTGCCAGCAGTCCGGGACAGGGGGCGCCGAGCACAGATACGCAGTATTTT
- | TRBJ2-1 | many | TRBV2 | CASSGYDEQFF | TGTGCCAGCAGTGGTTATGATGAGCAGTTCTTC
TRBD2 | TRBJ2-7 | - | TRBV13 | CASSDLGLAGGPRAYEQYF | TGTGCCAGCAGCGACCTGGGACTAGCGGGAGGGCCCCGAGCCTACGAGCAGTACTTC
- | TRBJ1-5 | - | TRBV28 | CASSLFRGAGQPQHF | TGTGCCAGCAGTTTATTTCGGGGGGCGGGTCAGCCCCAGCATTTT
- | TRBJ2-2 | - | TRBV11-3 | CASSSRERSGELFF | TGTGCCAGCAGCTCGAGGGAGAGGTCCGGGGAGCTGTTTTTT
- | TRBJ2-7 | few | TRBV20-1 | CSAKGPFPYEQYF | TGCAGTGCGAAAGGCCCATTTCCCTACGAGCAGTACTTC
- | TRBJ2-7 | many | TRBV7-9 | CASSLAWADYEQYF | TGTGCCAGCAGCTTAGCGTGGGCGGACTACGAGCAGTACTTC
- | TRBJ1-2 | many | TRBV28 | CASSTSGAQYGYTF | TGTGCCAGCAGCACGTCAGGGGCCCAGTATGGCTACACCTTC
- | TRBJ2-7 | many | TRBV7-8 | CASSSPIPEQYF | TGTGCCAGCAGCTCCCCGATACCCGAGCAGTACTTC
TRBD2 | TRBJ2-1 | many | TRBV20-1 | CSARSGTSGRNEQFF | TGCAGTGCTAGATCTGGGACTAGCGGGCGCAATGAGCAGTTCTTC
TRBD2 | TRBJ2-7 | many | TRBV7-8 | CASSLPGGSYEGQYF | TGTGCCAGCAGCCTTCCGGGGGGGTCCTACGAAGGGCAGTACTTC
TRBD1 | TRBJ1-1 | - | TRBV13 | CASSLGQGAQAFF | TGTGCCAGCAGCTTAGGCCAGGGGGCTCAAGCTTTCTTT
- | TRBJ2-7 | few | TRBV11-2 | CASSENIPPPYEQYF | TGTGCCAGCAGCGAAAACATACCACCCCCCTACGAGCAGTACTTC
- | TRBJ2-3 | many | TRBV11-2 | CASSLVGDTQYF | TGTGCCAGCAGCTTAGTCGGGGATACGCAGTATTTT
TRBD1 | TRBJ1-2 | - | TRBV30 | CAWIQQGAFDGYTF | TGTGCCTGGATTCAACAGGGGGCTTTTGATGGCTACACCTTC
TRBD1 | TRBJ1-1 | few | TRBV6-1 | CASSSTGSAEAFF | TGTGCCAGCAGTTCGACAGGGTCCGCTGAAGCTTTCTTT
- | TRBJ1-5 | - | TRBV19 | CASSMTASNQPQHF | TGTGCCAGTAGCATGACAGCTAGCAATCAGCCCCAGCATTTT
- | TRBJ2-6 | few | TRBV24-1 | CATSVGGAGANVLTF | TGTGCCACCAGTGTGGGCGGTGCGGGGGCCAACGTCCTGACTTTC
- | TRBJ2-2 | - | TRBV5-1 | CASSPGDGRTGELFF | TGCGCCAGCAGCCCCGGGGACGGTCGCACCGGGGAGCTGTTTTTT
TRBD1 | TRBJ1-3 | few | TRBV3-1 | CASSQPTGGSGNTIYF | TGTGCCAGCAGCCAACCGACAGGGGGCTCTGGAAACACCATATATTTT
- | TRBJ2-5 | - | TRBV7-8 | CASSLAPTETQYF | TGTGCCAGCAGCTTAGCGCCCACGGAGACCCAGTACTTC
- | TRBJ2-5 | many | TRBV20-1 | CSALQPGAVEETQYF | TGCAGTGCTCTCCAGCCCGGAGCGGTGGAAGAGACCCAGTACTTC
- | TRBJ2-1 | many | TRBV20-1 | CSAPGGAGEQFF | TGCAGTGCCCCTGGGGGGGCTGGTGAGCAGTTCTTC
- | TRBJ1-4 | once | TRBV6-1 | CASSWTADNENLFF | TGTGCCAGCTCTTGGACGGCTGATAATGAAAACCTGTTTTTT
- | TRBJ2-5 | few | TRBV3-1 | CASSQVRAETQYF | TGTGCCAGCAGCCAAGTCAGGGCGGAGACCCAGTACTTC
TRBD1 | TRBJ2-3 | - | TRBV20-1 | CSAPRDTGGAADTQYF | TGCAGTGCCCCGAGGGACACAGGGGGCGCAGCAGATACGCAGTATTTT
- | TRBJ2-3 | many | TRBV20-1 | CSASSGTRLPQYF | TGCAGTGCTAGTTCCGGGACGAGGCTCCCGCAGTATTTT
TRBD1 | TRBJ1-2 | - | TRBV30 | CAWSEGQGFEYGYTF | TGTGCCTGGAGTGAGGGACAGGGGTTCGAATATGGCTACACCTTC
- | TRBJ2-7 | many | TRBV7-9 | CASSLAQRAEVQYF | TGTGCCAGCAGCTTAGCGCAGAGGGCGGAGGTGCAGTACTTC
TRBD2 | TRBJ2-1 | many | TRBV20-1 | CSARVLAGGEQFF | TGCAGTGCTAGAGTGCTAGCGGGAGGGGAGCAGTTCTTC
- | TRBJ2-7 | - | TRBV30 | CAWSVPQGFYEQYF | TGTGCCTGGAGTGTCCCCCAGGGTTTCTACGAGCAGTACTTC
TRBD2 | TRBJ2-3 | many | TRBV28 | CASSLTSGRADTQYF | TGTGCCAGCAGTTTGACTAGCGGGAGGGCAGATACGCAGTATTTT
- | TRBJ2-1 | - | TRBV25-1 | CASRARTDNNEQSF | TGTGCCAGCAGGGCCAGGACAGACAACAATGAGCAGTCCTTC
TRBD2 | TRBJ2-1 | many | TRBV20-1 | CSARALAGVLHEQFF | TGCAGTGCTAGAGCCTTAGCGGGAGTATTGCATGAGCAGTTCTTC
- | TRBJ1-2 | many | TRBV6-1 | CASSEMIRVQGYTF | TGTGCCAGCAGTGAAATGATCCGGGTTCAAGGCTACACCTTC
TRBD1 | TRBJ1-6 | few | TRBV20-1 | CSARGGGDRGNDNSPLHF | TGCAGTGCTAGAGGGGGGGGGGACAGGGGCAACGATAATTCACCCCTCCACTTT
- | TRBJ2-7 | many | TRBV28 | CASSLGRTLYEQYF | TGTGCCAGCAGTCTGGGACGGACCCTCTACGAGCAGTACTTC
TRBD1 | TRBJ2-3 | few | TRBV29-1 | CSVERTGVTDTQYF | TGCAGCGTTGAGAGGACAGGGGTCACAGATACGCAGTATTTT
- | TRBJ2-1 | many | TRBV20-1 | CSARDTARINEQFF | TGCAGTGCTAGAGATACTGCTAGAATCAATGAGCAGTTCTTC